These 7 T cell receptor beta chains were sequenced from one sample in a study of T cell responses to AZD1222 COVID-19 vaccine. The method was immunoSEQ multiplex PCR; TCRdb's version includes in-frame clones alone and lacks a portion of them. Seen here are some 130,000 clones, roughly 90% observed once, and the top ten hold 2% to 3%. Material: peripheral blood, obtained 28 days after the second AZD1222 dose. The receptors originated from an adult who received the AZD1222 COVID-19 vaccine.

CDR3 DNA sequence: TGTGCCAGCAGGATAGCGGGGGCCGAATACAATGAGCAGTTCTTC. Its protein product is CASRIAGAEYNEQFF. The genes are TRBV6-5 and TRBJ2-1; 9 bases line up with TRBD2. Unmatched junction bases numbered 7, after V lost 6 bases and J lost 4 bases. The CDR3 consists of 15 residues. CDR1 and CDR2 (germline): MNHEY, SVGAGI.

The genes are TRBV10-2 and TRBJ2-5; 7 bases map to TRBD1. The junction had 5 bases not matched to a gene; V was cut back by 6 bases and J by 1 base. This CDR3 spans 14 amino acids. Germline V lookup: CDR1 WSHSY, CDR2 SAAADI. This chain's CDR3 is CASRNTGVQETQYF. The CDR3, as DNA: TGCGCCAGCAGGAATACAGGGGTCCAAGAGACCCAGTACTTC.

This clone was seen only a few times. Here the CDR3 reads CASSPYHYGYTF. CDR3 nucleotide sequence: TGTGCCAGCAGCCCGTATCACTATGGCTACACCTTC. The rearrangement links TRBV11-2 to TRBJ1-2; unclear D gene. The CDR3 length is 12 residues. V dropped 5 bases and J dropped 3 bases, with 7 bases sitting between them. Germline assignment: CDR1 SGHAT and CDR2 FQNNGV.

V usage is TRBV6-2 or TRBV6-3 and J usage is TRBJ2-2; maybe TRBD1 (5 bases). Per the germline V gene, CDR1 is MNHEY and CDR2 is SVGEGT. The CDR3 totals 16 residues. Deletions cut 0 bases from V and 5 bases from J, with 13 bases between. The CDR3 sequence is CASSYSSGIWTGELFF. CDR3 DNA: TGTGCCAGCAGTTACTCGTCAGGGATTTGGACCGGGGAGCTGTTTTTT.

The rearrangement links TRBV27 to TRBJ1-5; D is ambiguous. The germline V and J ends were trimmed by 1 base and 6 bases, with 4 bases remaining between them. The CDR3 extends over 12 amino acids. Germline V gene sequence: CDR1 MNHEY, CDR2 SMNVEV (reference sequence). The CDR3, as DNA: TGTGCCAGCAGTTTATGGGGTCAGCCCCAGCATTTT. Translation gives CASSLWGQPQHF.

This chain connects TRBV6-1 to TRBJ1-5; TRBD1 matches 9 bases. The CDR3 has 17 amino acids. The germline gives CDR1 MNHNS, CDR2 SASEGT. The ends lost 3 bases at V and 0 bases at J; junction bases unmatched: 6. The CDR3: CASSDPGQGYSNQPQHF. As DNA, the CDR3 is TGTGCCAGCAGTGACCCGGGACAGGGATATAGCAATCAGCCCCAGCATTTT.

The chain couples TRBV5-1 to TRBJ2-5, with 9 bases fitting TRBD1. CDR3 size: 16 residues. The J segment lost 1 base and the V segment lost 0 bases, leaving 4 bases of the junction unmatched. Germline V gene sequence: CDR1 SGHRS, CDR2 YFSETQ. The chain's CDR3 is CASSLGDRGGQETQYF. The CDR3 bases are TGCGCCAGCAGCTTGGGCGACAGGGGGGGCCAAGAGACCCAGTACTTC.